The T cell receptor (beta chain) described here comes from a study of T cell responses to AZD1222 COVID-19 vaccine. The wider study: Pooling of second doses given at about 4 or about 12 weeks was done.

As concerns this clone: Its specificity is unknown.

The method was immunoSEQ multiplex PCR; TCRdb's version includes in-frame clones alone and lacks a portion of them. The top ten hold 4.5% to 5.5% of the sample, which has about 99,000 clones, about 90% seen once. Study observations and caveats: When two AZD1222 doses had been given, Spike-specific TCR breadth and depth rose. The donor cohort was predominantly white British with a female majority, and clonal diversity may have been underestimated. The span of vaccine-associated CD4 TCRs extended across spike, with dominance at 160-218 and 743-854.

CDR1 and CDR2 from the germline V gene are SGHDN and FVKESK. V shed 6 bases and J shed 4 bases, with 15 bases lying between them. The length of the CDR3 is 14 residues. The rearrangement joins TRBV14 to TRBJ1-1; D gene uncertain. This sequence was found in an adult in good health. Specimen: peripheral blood, collected on day 0 of AZD1222 vaccination. The CDR3 coding sequence is TGTGCCAGCAGATTGCCCCCTCCTGGCACTGAAGCTTTCTTT. This codes for CASRLPPPGTEAFF.